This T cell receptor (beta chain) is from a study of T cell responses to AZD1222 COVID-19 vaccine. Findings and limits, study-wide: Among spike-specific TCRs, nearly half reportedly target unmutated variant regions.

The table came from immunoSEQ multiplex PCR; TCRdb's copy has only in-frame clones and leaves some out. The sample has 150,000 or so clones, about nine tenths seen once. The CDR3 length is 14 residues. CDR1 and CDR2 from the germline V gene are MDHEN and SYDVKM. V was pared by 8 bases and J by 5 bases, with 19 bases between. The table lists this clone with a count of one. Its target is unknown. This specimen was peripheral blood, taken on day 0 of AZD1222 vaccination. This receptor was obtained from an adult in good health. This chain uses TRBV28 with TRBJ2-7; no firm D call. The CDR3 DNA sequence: TGTGCCAGCGAGCATCTAATGAGGTCCCACGAGCAGTACTTC. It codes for CASEHLMRSHEQYF.